Detailed here is one T cell receptor beta chain. The data were produced by immunoSEQ multiplex PCR, yet TCRdb's version contains in-frame clones alone and is incomplete. Of 150,000 to 200,000 clones listed, about 85% are singletons. The CDR3 extends over 15 amino acids. The germline V gene encodes CDR1 SGHRS and CDR2 YFSETQ. The V segment lost 4 bases and the J segment 1 base; nucleotides outside the gene matches: 4. The sample originates from a study of blood T cell repertoires in COVID-19. Sequencing was performed on peripheral blood. The rearrangement links TRBV5-1 to TRBJ1-1; 10 bases are a match to TRBD1. The clonotype comes from a man in his 70s who had recovered from COVID-19. The CDR3 reads CASSAGQGRNTEAFF. The CDR3 DNA reads as TGCGCCAGCAGCGCGGGACAGGGGCGGAACACTGAAGCTTTCTTT. The variable domain in full, with the rest retrieved from reference TRBV5-1 and TRBJ1-1, is KAGVTQTPRYLIKTRGQQVTLSCSPISGHRSVSWYQQTPGQGLQFLFEYFSETQRNKGNFPGRFSGRQFSNSRSEMNVSTLELGDSALYLCASSAGQGRNTEAFFGQGTRLTVV.